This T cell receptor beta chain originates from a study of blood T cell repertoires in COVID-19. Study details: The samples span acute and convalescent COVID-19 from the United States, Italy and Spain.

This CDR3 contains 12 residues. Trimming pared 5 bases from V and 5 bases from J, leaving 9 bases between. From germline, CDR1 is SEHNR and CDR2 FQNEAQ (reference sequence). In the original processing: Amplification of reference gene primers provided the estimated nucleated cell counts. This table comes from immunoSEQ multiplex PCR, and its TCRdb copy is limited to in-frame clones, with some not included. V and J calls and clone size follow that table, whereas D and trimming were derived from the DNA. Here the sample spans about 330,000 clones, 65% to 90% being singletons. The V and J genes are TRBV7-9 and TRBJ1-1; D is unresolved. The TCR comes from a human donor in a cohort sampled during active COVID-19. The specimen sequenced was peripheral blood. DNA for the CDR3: TGTGCCAGCAGCCTCTCCGGGACTGAAGCTTTCTTT. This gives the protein CASSLSGTEAFF.